This TCR beta chain was recovered during a study of blood T cell repertoires in COVID-19. Background on the study: PBMCs, B-cell-depleted T cells, or T cells were the source of the cDNA or gDNA that made up the material.

Clinical history as reported by participants underpinned cohort assignment. Among Cohort 3 donors, those recovered had two negative PCRs, clearance, or symptom resolution. The junction had 3 bases not matched to a gene; V was cut back by 3 bases and J by 7 bases. The CDR3 loop spans 15 amino acids. CDR1 MGHDK and CDR2 SYGVNS come from the germline V gene. Original processing methods: Amplification from reference gene primers served as the basis for estimated nucleated cell counts. Some clones are missing from TCRdb's copy, which holds only in-frame ones; the method was immunoSEQ multiplex PCR. V, J and clone size reflect that table, while D and trimming were determined from the DNA. The sample has just under 250,000 clones; roughly 89% are singletons.

The rearrangement links TRBV25-1 to TRBJ1-6; 10 nucleotides agree with TRBD1. This clonotype originated in a woman aged 25 to 39 who had recovered from COVID-19. Sequencing used PBMCs or T cells enriched from blood (not recorded which). CDR3 loop: CASSDDRGRNSPLHF. CDR3 nucleotide sequence: TGTGCCAGCAGTGACGACAGGGGGCGAAATTCACCCCTCCACTTT.